The TCR beta chain described here comes from a study of CD4 T cells in relation to SARS-CoV-2 and coronaviruses. Study-level points and caveats: Memory recall responses, not primary responses primed in culture, are what the assay detects.

Naive and memory CD4+ T cell DNA was deep-sequenced without culture. TCRdb keeps only in-frame clones here, not all; method: immunoSEQ multiplex PCR. The repertoire consists of approximately 60,000 clones, with under 95% occurring once and the leading ten covering about 0.4%. Germline V gives CDR1 MNHEY, CDR2 SVGAGI. The CDR3 sequence is 15 residues long. Trimming took 6 bases from V and 6 from J, leaving 21 bases between them. Concerning this clone itself: Its antigen remains unidentified.

The sequence derives from an adult with COVID-19. The J gene is TRBJ2-7, the V gene TRBV6-5; D is perhaps TRBD2 (7 bases). Specimen: naive CD4+ T cells from PBMCs. Subset of the sample: naive CD4+ T cells isolated by negative enrichment. CDR3 DNA sequence: TGTGCCAGCAGCCGGGGGGCCGGCAGGTCCACCGAGCAGTACTTC. This gives the protein CASSRGAGRSTEQYF.